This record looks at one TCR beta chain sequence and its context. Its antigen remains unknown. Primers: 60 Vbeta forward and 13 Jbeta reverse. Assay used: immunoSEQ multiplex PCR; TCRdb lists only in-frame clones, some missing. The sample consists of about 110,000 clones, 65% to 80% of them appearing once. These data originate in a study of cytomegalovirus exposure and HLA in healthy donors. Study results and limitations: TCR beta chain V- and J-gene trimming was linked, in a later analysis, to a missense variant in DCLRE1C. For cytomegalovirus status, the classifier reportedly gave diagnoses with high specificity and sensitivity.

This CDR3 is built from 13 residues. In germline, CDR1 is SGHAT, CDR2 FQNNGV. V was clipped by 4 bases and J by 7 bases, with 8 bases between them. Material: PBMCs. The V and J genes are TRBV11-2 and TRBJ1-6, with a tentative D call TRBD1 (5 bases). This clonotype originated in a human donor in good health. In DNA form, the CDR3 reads TGTGCCAGCAGCTGGGGCGGCAATTCACCCCTCCACTTT. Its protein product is CASSWGGNSPLHF. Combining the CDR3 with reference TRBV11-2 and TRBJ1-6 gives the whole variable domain EAGVAQSPRYKIIEKRQSVAFWCNPISGHATLYWYQQILGQGPKLLIQFQNNGVVDDSQLPKDRFSAERLKGVDSTLKIQPAKLEDSAVYLCASSWGGNSPLHFGNGTRLTVT.